Described below is a single TCR beta chain sequence and its context. TCRdb's copy holds only in-frame clones and misses some; the assay was immunoSEQ multiplex PCR. The data show some 270,000 clones, with 91% seen just once and 2.5% to 3% held by the top ten. The data were taken from a study of blood T cell repertoires in COVID-19. Across the whole study: COVID-19 samples collected from the United States, Italy and Spain covered acute and convalescent phases.

There are 16 residues in the CDR3. Trimming at V came to 10 bases and at J to 5 bases, leaving 19 bases not matched to a gene. Germline V gene data show CDR1 as SGHDT and CDR2 as YYEEEE. The chain carries TRBV5-6 and TRBJ2-5; 8 bases are shared with TRBD2. The origin of this receptor is a man in his forties who had been exposed to COVID-19. The sample comprised PBMCs or T cells enriched from blood (not recorded which). The CDR3 DNA is TGTGCCGCCTCTCGGAAAGCGGGAGATCCCCGGGAGACCCAGTACTTC. It translates to CAASRKAGDPRETQYF.